This T cell receptor beta chain appears in the sequencing data of a study of shared clonotypes between healthy human individuals. V was clipped by 3 bases and J by 0 bases; unmatched bases: 4. The CDR3 is 15 amino acids. Germline lookup yields CDR1 SGHNT and CDR2 YYREEE (reference sequence). Produced via immunoSEQ multiplex PCR; TCRdb's table is partial and in-frame only. This repertoire shows around 1.9 million clones, around 93% found once; its top ten account for around 1.8%. Naive-designated CD8 cells lacked CD45RO, were positively enriched for CCR7, and omitted terminally differentiated effector memory CD45RA+ cells.

The chain combines TRBV5-4 with TRBJ2-7; 9 bases map to TRBD2. The source material was naive CD8+ T cells from PBMCs. The sequence came from a man between 18 and 35 years old in good health. Some clones in this sample may be carry-over from other donors' samples. The CDR3 DNA reads TGTGCCAGCAGCTCTAGCGGGGCGAGCTCCTACGAGCAGTACTTC. Translation gives CASSSSGASSYEQYF.